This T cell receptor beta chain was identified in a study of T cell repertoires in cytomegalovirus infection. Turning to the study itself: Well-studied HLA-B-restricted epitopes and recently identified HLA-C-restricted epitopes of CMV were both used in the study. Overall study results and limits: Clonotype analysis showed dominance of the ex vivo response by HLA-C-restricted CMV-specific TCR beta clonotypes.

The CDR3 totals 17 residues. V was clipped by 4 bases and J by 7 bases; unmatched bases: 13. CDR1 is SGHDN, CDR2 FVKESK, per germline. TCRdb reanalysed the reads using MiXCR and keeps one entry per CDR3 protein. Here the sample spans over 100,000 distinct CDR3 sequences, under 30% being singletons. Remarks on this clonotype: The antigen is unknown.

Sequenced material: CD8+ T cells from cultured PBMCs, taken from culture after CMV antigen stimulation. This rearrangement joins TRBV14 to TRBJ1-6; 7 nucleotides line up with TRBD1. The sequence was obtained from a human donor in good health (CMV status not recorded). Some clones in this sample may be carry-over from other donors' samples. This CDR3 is CASSRRKTSDRNSPLHF. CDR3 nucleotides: TGTGCCAGCAGCCGCCGAAAAACCTCGGACAGGAATTCACCCCTCCACTTT.